This TCR beta chain was captured by sequencing in a study of T cell responses to AZD1222 COVID-19 vaccine. Only in-frame clones appear in the TCRdb table, and some are missing; sequencing was by immunoSEQ multiplex PCR. The sample carries 130,000 or so clones, about 88% recorded once. The germline V gene encodes CDR1 GTSNPN and CDR2 SVGIG (reference sequence). CDR3 length: 16 residues. V shed 3 bases and J 7 bases; nucleotides not matched to a gene: 17. The chain has TRBV30 and TRBJ1-2; 7 bases align to TRBD1. The specimen comprised peripheral blood, sampled 28 days after the second AZD1222 dose. The origin of this receptor is an adult who received the AZD1222 COVID-19 vaccine. CDR3 residues: CAWSRQGRELRIGYTF. The CDR3 nucleotides are TGTGCCTGGAGCAGACAGGGAAGGGAATTAAGGATTGGCTACACCTTC.